This passage covers 25 T cell receptor beta chains from one sample sequenced in a study of CD8+ T cells in alopecia areata. Treatment defined: oral pan-JAK inhibitor, 5-10 mg twice daily. Reverse transcription of extracted RNA yielded cDNA, which provided the sequencing template. Sequencing used immunoSEQ multiplex PCR; TCRdb keeps in-frame clones, though not all of them. The repertoire holds approximately 210,000 clones, with approximately 72% as singletons. Sequencing was performed on CD4+ T cells sorted from blood, taken between weeks 44 and 45, from a patient treated with tofacitinib. The receptor set was obtained from a human donor with alopecia areata.

The V call is TRBV4-2, the J call TRBJ2-5, with a possible D match to TRBD2 (7 bases). Trimming took 0 bases from V and 4 from J, leaving 12 bases between them. This CDR3 region has 15 residues. Germline V gene sequence: CDR1 LGHNA, CDR2 YNFKEQ. The CDR3 bases are TGTGCCAGCAGCCAAGAAGGGGGGGGCGGAGAGACCCAGTACTTC. It specifies CASSQEGGGGETQYF.

The chain couples TRBV5-1 to TRBJ2-3; 7 bases align to TRBD2. This CDR3 is built from 16 residues. With V trimmed by 3 bases and J by 2 bases, 9 bases remained unmatched. Germline V gene lookup returns CDR1 SGHRS and CDR2 YFSETQ. CDR3 sequence: CASSSGGLQTTDTQYF. DNA for the CDR3: TGCGCCAGCAGCTCCGGGGGACTACAGACCACAGATACGCAGTATTTT.

The chain links TRBV7-2 to TRBJ1-3; D gene ambiguous. Trimming pared 4 bases from V and 4 bases from J, leaving 8 bases between. The CDR3 contains 13 residues. Germline assignment: CDR1 SGHTA and CDR2 FQGNSA. CDR3 sequence reads: CASSSSAGNTIYF. CDR3 sequence (DNA): TGTGCCAGCAGCTCTTCCGCGGGAAACACCATATATTTT.

This clone was seen a handful of times. CDR3 sequence: CASSVGDVLNQPQHF. For the CDR3, the DNA is TGTGCCAGCAGCGTAGGGGACGTACTCAATCAGCCCCAGCATTTT. The rearrangement links TRBV9 to TRBJ1-5; D is possibly TRBD1 (5 bases). This CDR3 has 15 amino acids. Trimming removed 0 bases from V and 3 bases from J, with 10 bases in between. CDR1 is SGDLS and CDR2 is YYNGEE in the germline V gene.

V gene TRBV5-1 combines with J gene TRBJ1-2; D gene unclear. The CDR3 consists of 13 residues. Per germline, CDR1 SGHRS and CDR2 YFSETQ. Trimming removed 4 bases from V and 4 bases from J, with 11 bases in between. DNA of the CDR3: TGCGCCAGCAGCCACGACGTCCTCTATGGCTACACCTTC. As protein: CASSHDVLYGYTF. Full variable domain (rest looked up from reference TRBV5-1 and TRBJ1-2): KAGVTQTPRYLIKTRGQQVTLSCSPISGHRSVSWYQQTPGQGLQFLFEYFSETQRNKGNFPGRFSGRQFSNSRSEMNVSTLELGDSALYLCASSHDVLYGYTFGSGTRLTVV.

This clone has more than one count but fewer than ten. The gene calls are TRBV29-1 and TRBJ1-2; a weak D match, TRBD1 (5 bases). The V end was cut by 4 bases, the J end by 0 bases, with 12 bases between. This CDR3 spans 14 amino acids. Germline V CDR1 and CDR2: SQVTM, ANQGSEA. The CDR3 sequence: CSVAPRAANYGYTF. DNA of the CDR3: TGCAGCGTTGCCCCCAGGGCGGCTAACTATGGCTACACCTTC.

The CDR3: CAISGGLAGGRTDTQYF. Here the CDR3 DNA reads TGTGCCATCAGTGGAGGGCTAGCGGGGGGGCGCACAGATACGCAGTATTTT. This chain joins TRBV10-3 and TRBJ2-3; 12 bases map to TRBD2. V was clipped by 4 bases and J by 1 base; unmatched bases: 6. The CDR3 is 17 residues long. CDR1 ENHRY and CDR2 SYGVKD come from the germline V gene.

This clone showed up just once. This CDR3 is CASSLDSHTDTQYF. Here the CDR3 DNA reads TGTGCCAGCAGCCTGGACAGTCACACAGATACGCAGTATTTT. The chain couples TRBV7-3 to TRBJ2-3; tentative D call: TRBD1 (6 bases). The CDR3 covers 14 residues. The germline gives CDR1 SGHTA, CDR2 FQGTGA. The V gene lost 5 bases and the J gene lost 2 bases, with 11 bases spanning the gap. Supplemented by reference TRBV7-3 and TRBJ2-3, the full variable domain reads GAGVSQTPSNKVTEKGKYVELRCDPISGHTALYWYRQSLGQGPEFLIYFQGTGAADDSGLPNDRFFAVRPEGSVSTLKIQRTERGDSAVYLCASSLDSHTDTQYFGPGTRLTVL.

V gene TRBV30 combines with J gene TRBJ1-5, with D uncertain. CDR1 is GTSNPN, CDR2 SVGIG, per germline (reference sequence). The V and J ends lost 1 base and 2 bases respectively, with 6 bases between them. CDR3 size: 13 residues. CDR3 DNA sequence: TGTGCCTGGAGTGCCCCGGGCAATCAGCCCCAGCATTTT. Amino acids: CAWSAPGNQPQHF.

V is TRBV7-2 and J is TRBJ2-6; D call uncertain. This CDR3 contains 11 residues. With 5 bases removed from V and 8 bases from J, the gap between germline ends came to 4 bases. Per the germline V gene, CDR1 is SGHTA and CDR2 is FQGNSA. CDR3 sequence: CASSQSNVLTF. The DNA for the CDR3 is TGTGCCAGCAGCCAATCCAACGTCCTGACTTTC.

This clone was detected only once. This chain connects TRBV29-1 to TRBJ1-1; D is unclear. The germline V and J ends were trimmed by 3 bases and 4 bases, with 9 bases remaining between them. CDR3 length equals 12 residues. Germline CDR1 and CDR2: SQVTM and ANQGSEA. The CDR3 protein is CSVDLGTTEAFF. For the CDR3, the DNA is TGCAGCGTTGATTTGGGAACCACTGAAGCTTTCTTT.

V is TRBV25-1 and J is TRBJ1-1; a possible D gene is TRBD1 (5 bases). The CDR3 contains 13 residues. Germline CDR1 and CDR2: MGHDK and SYGVNS. V was trimmed by 6 bases and J by 4 bases, leaving 12 bases between them. CDR3 region: CASSPEGSTEAFF. CDR3 nucleotide sequence: TGTGCCAGCAGCCCCGAGGGGAGCACTGAAGCTTTCTTT.

The rearrangement joins TRBV29-1 to TRBJ1-1, with no clear D. CDR1 and CDR2 from the germline V gene are SQVTM and ANQGSEA. The CDR3 totals 11 residues. With 3 bases removed from V and 1 base from J, the gap between germline ends came to 3 bases. The CDR3 loop is CSVETNTEAFF. As DNA, the CDR3 is TGCAGCGTTGAGACGAACACTGAAGCTTTCTTT.

This clone was seen more than once but under ten times. The V call is TRBV5-1, the J call TRBJ2-7, with 9 bases fitting TRBD1. V lost 4 bases and J lost 3; bases outside the gene matches: 5. Germline CDR1 and CDR2: SGHRS and YFSETQ. There are 14 residues in the CDR3. As DNA, the CDR3 is TGCGCCAGCAGCCCGGGACAGGGATACTACGAGCAGTACTTC. Translating it yields CASSPGQGYYEQYF.

This clone was detected a few times. This chain uses TRBV29-1 with TRBJ2-3; D uncertain. V gave up 7 bases and J gave up 1 base, with 15 bases separating them. The CDR3 runs 14 residues. Germline V gene lookup returns CDR1 SQVTM and CDR2 ANQGSEA. The CDR3 DNA is TGCAGCGCAGGACGGCCTGGAGGCACAGATACGCAGTATTTT. It translates to CSAGRPGGTDTQYF.

The rearrangement joins TRBV5-6 to TRBJ1-2; no reliable D call. Trimming removed 4 bases at V and 3 bases at J, with 10 bases between. In germline, CDR1 is SGHDT, CDR2 YYEEEE. This CDR3 has 13 amino acids. The CDR3 DNA reads as TGTGCCAGCAGCACGGGAGCGGACTATGGCTACACCTTC. It translates to CASSTGADYGYTF.

The rearrangement uses TRBV11-2 and TRBJ2-7, with D perhaps being TRBD1 or TRBD2 (5 bases each). The CDR3 extends over 14 amino acids. The germline gives CDR1 SGHAT, CDR2 FQNNGV. Deletions cut 3 bases from V and 3 bases from J, with 12 bases between. CDR3 sequence: CASSLGRRNYEQYF. The DNA of the CDR3 is TGTGCCAGCAGCTTGGGGCGGAGGAACTACGAGCAGTACTTC.

V gene TRBV7-8 combines with J gene TRBJ2-7; D not resolved. This CDR3 contains 12 residues. Germline assignment: CDR1 SGHVS and CDR2 FQNEAQ. V was pared by 1 base and J by 2 bases, with 3 bases between. CDR3 region: CASSLETYEQYF. The CDR3 bases are TGTGCCAGCAGCTTAGAGACCTACGAGCAGTACTTC.

V usage is TRBV5-1 and J usage is TRBJ1-4, with D perhaps matching TRBD1 (5 bases). Germline V gene data show CDR1 as SGHRS and CDR2 as YFSETQ. V lost 0 bases, J lost 10 bases, and 16 bases lay in between. The CDR3 covers 15 residues. The CDR3, as DNA: TGCGCCAGCAGCTTGGAAGGGACGGCGACAGCAAAACTGTTTTTT. Protein product: CASSLEGTATAKLFF.

This chain connects TRBV10-3 to TRBJ2-3; perhaps TRBD1 as D (6 bases). The CDR3 runs 16 residues. Germline V lookup: CDR1 ENHRY, CDR2 SYGVKD. Trimming took off 5 bases at V and 2 bases at J, with 17 bases between the two ends. The CDR3 region is CAISPHRDGNTDTQYF. The CDR3 DNA reads as TGTGCCATCAGTCCCCACAGGGATGGTAACACAGATACGCAGTATTTT.

This clone was detected only a few times. V usage is TRBV7-2 and J usage is TRBJ2-4; 10 positions agree with TRBD1. The CDR3 spans 13 residues. Trimming took 5 bases from V and 7 from J; bases not matched to a gene: 2. Germline V gene lookup returns CDR1 SGHTA and CDR2 FQGNSA. Here the CDR3 DNA reads TGTGCCAGCAGCCCGGGACAGGGGAACATTCAGTACTTC. This encodes CASSPGQGNIQYF.

The rearrangement links TRBV5-6 to TRBJ2-1, with a weak D call TRBD2 (6 bases). V shed 2 bases and J shed 5 bases, with 14 bases lying between them. Germline assignment: CDR1 SGHDT and CDR2 YYEEEE. The CDR3 totals 15 residues. CDR3 amino acids: CASSLPGLPHNEQFF. DNA for the CDR3: TGTGCCAGCAGCTTACCGGGACTCCCCCACAATGAGCAGTTCTTC.

V is TRBV7-9 and J is TRBJ2-5; possible D gene TRBD2, 6 bases. CDR3 length equals 14 residues. The germline V gene encodes CDR1 SEHNR and CDR2 FQNEAQ (reference sequence). V was pared by 3 bases and J by 5 bases, with 13 bases between. CDR3 loop: CASSFRGKGETQYF. As DNA, the CDR3 is TGTGCCAGCAGCTTCCGGGGGAAAGGGGAGACCCAGTACTTC.

This chain uses TRBV10-2 with TRBJ1-6, with 9 nucleotides matching TRBD1. V lost 5 bases, J lost 4 bases, and 6 bases stayed unmatched. The V gene's germline CDR1 is WSHSY and CDR2 SAAADI. This CDR3 spans 16 amino acids. CDR3 sequence reads: CASSLFGTGYNSPLHF. CDR3 bases: TGCGCCAGCAGTCTATTCGGGACAGGGTATAATTCACCCCTCCACTTT.

The chain is built from TRBV7-3 and TRBJ1-1, with D unclear. The CDR3 spans 9 residues. V lost 3 bases and J 7 bases, leaving 0 bases between the germline ends. Germline V CDR1 and CDR2: SGHTA, FQGTGA. The CDR3 sequence is CASSFEAFF. CDR3 DNA sequence: TGTGCCAGCAGCTTTGAAGCTTTCTTT.